The rows below give T cell receptor beta chains drawn from one sample of a study of healthy donors' naive CD4 and CD8 T cells. TCRdb analysed the reads with MiXCR anew, one entry per CDR3 protein. The sample has 200,000 or so distinct CDR3 sequences; about 76% are singletons. The sequenced sample consisted of naive CD4+ and CD8+ T cells sorted from blood, pooled from several donors. The receptors originated from a pool of human donors in good health; the sample pools cells from several healthy donors. Both conserved end residues are part of each CDR3. The order of the fields is CDR3 DNA, CDR3 protein, D gene, V gene, J gene, clone size. D genes are given only for firm matches. Clone size, where shown, is once, few, many, or a class for clones that have expanded.

CDR3nt: TGCAGCGCGGGGGGCCAGCCAGGGGAGCAGTACTTC; CDR3aa: CSAGGQPGEQYF; d_gene: NA; v_gene: TRBV29-1; j_gene: TRBJ2-7; abundance: few
CDR3nt: TGCAGCGTTGACCCGGGACCCTACGAGCAGTACTTC; CDR3aa: CSVDPGPYEQYF; d_gene: NA; v_gene: TRBV29-1; j_gene: TRBJ2-7; abundance: NA
CDR3nt: TGCAGCGTTGAAGGGTCGAACATTCAGTACTTC; CDR3aa: CSVEGSNIQYF; d_gene: NA; v_gene: TRBV29-1; j_gene: TRBJ2-4; abundance: NA
CDR3nt: TGTGCCAGCAGCTTAACACGGGGAGTAGCAGAAGCTTTCTTT; CDR3aa: CASSLTRGVAEAFF; d_gene: NA; v_gene: TRBV13; j_gene: TRBJ1-1; abundance: NA
CDR3nt: TGTGCCAGCAGCTTTAGGCAGCCGAACACTGAAGCTTTCTTT; CDR3aa: CASSFRQPNTEAFF; d_gene: NA; v_gene: TRBV11-1; j_gene: TRBJ1-1; abundance: NA
CDR3nt: TGTGCCTGGTCCCCTAGCGCGGCGAATGAGCAGTTCTTC; CDR3aa: CAWSPSAANEQFF; d_gene: NA; v_gene: TRBV30; j_gene: TRBJ2-1; abundance: NA
CDR3nt: TGTGCCAGCAGTAAGACTAGCGGGGAAGCAGATACGCAGTATTTT; CDR3aa: CASSKTSGEADTQYF; d_gene: TRBD2; v_gene: TRBV12-3/TRBV12-4; j_gene: TRBJ2-3; abundance: NA
CDR3nt: TGCGCCAGCAGCCAAGATTTCACTAGCGTTCAGGAGACCCAGTACTTC; CDR3aa: CASSQDFTSVQETQYF; d_gene: TRBD2; v_gene: TRBV4-3; j_gene: TRBJ2-5; abundance: NA
CDR3nt: TGCAGTGCTAGAGTCGTAGCTAGCGGGCGGGAGCAGTACTTC; CDR3aa: CSARVVASGREQYF; d_gene: TRBD2; v_gene: TRBV20-1; j_gene: TRBJ2-7; abundance: once
CDR3nt: TGCAGCGGCCTCGTCCTGGGCGGCTACACCTTC; CDR3aa: CSGLVLGGYTF; d_gene: NA; v_gene: TRBV29-1; j_gene: TRBJ1-2; abundance: few